A single sample is the source of the 18 T cell receptor beta chains below, sequenced in a study of blood T cell repertoires in COVID-19. Only in-frame clones appear in the TCRdb table, and some are missing; sequencing was by immunoSEQ multiplex PCR. The table lists more than 80,000 clones, approximately 80% of them singletons. Sequencing was carried out using peripheral blood. The receptors were gathered from a woman at least 80 years old with active or convalescent COVID-19.

This clone was counted once. V usage is TRBV18 and J usage is TRBJ1-1; TRBD1 aligns across 7 bases. The CDR3 runs to 14 residues. Trimming removed 2 bases from V and 4 bases from J; junction bases left unmatched: 4. The germline CDR1 and CDR2 sequences are KGHSH and LQKENI. CDR3 sequence reads: CASSPFNRGTEAFF. The DNA of the CDR3 is TGTGCCAGCTCACCATTCAACAGGGGCACTGAAGCTTTCTTT.

V is TRBV7-3 and J is TRBJ1-1; D unresolved. V was shortened by 2 bases and J by 1 base, with 8 bases between the two germline ends. Germline V gene lookup returns CDR1 SGHTA and CDR2 FQGTGA. This CDR3 contains 14 residues. CDR3 bases: TGTGCCAGCAGCTTATCTGGGAGGAACACTGAAGCTTTCTTT. Residues: CASSLSGRNTEAFF.

This chain uses TRBV29-1 with TRBJ2-3; 8 bases agree with TRBD1. Trimming at V came to 4 bases and at J to 2 bases, leaving 5 bases not matched to a gene. Germline CDR1 and CDR2: SQVTM and ANQGSEA. The CDR3 covers 14 residues. The CDR3 coding sequence is TGCAGCGTTGGGACAGGGCTTTCCACAGATACGCAGTATTTT. This encodes CSVGTGLSTDTQYF.

The chain is built from TRBV5-6 and TRBJ1-4; the match to TRBD1 covers 11 bases. The CDR3 extends over 14 amino acids. From germline, CDR1 is SGHDT and CDR2 YYEEEE. After removal of 2 bases from V and 10 bases from J, the junction contained 4 bases not matched to a gene. CDR3 bases: TGTGCCAGCAGCTTTAGGACAGGGGGCGGAAAACTGTTTTTT. This gives the protein CASSFRTGGGKLFF.

This chain joins TRBV10-3 and TRBJ2-1; a weak D match, TRBD2 (5 bases). There are 12 residues in the CDR3. V shed 2 bases and J shed 8 bases, with 7 bases lying between them. The germline gives CDR1 ENHRY, CDR2 SYGVKD. The CDR3 DNA is TGTGCCATCAGTGAGCTGAGGGATGAGCAGTTCTTC. Translation: CAISELRDEQFF.

The rearrangement uses TRBV28 and TRBJ1-1; 7 bases align to TRBD1. The CDR3 has 15 amino acids. Looked up from germline, CDR1 is MDHEN and CDR2 is SYDVKM. Germline trimming cut 7 bases from V and 1 base from J; bases unmatched to any gene: 9. The CDR3, as DNA: TGTGCCAGCACCCGGGCAGGGGGAAAGAACACTGAAGCTTTCTTT. Protein sequence: CASTRAGGKNTEAFF.

The genes are TRBV28 and TRBJ2-4, with a tentative D call TRBD1 (6 bases). CDR1 is MDHEN, CDR2 SYDVKM, per germline. V was clipped by 2 bases and J by 4 bases, with 18 bases between them. The CDR3 is 17 residues long. The CDR3 here is CASSLLVFRTEKNIQYF. Here the CDR3 DNA reads TGTGCCAGCAGTTTACTTGTTTTCCGGACAGAAAAAAACATTCAGTACTTC.

V gene TRBV19 combines with J gene TRBJ1-2; 9 nucleotides agree with TRBD1. The trim removed 7 bases at V and 4 bases at J, leaving 4 bases unmatched. Germline V CDR1 and CDR2: LNHDA, SQIVND (reference sequence). There are 13 residues in the CDR3. The CDR3 DNA is TGTGCCAGTATGAGACAGGGGGGCTATGGCTACACCTTC. Translating it yields CASMRQGGYGYTF.

Only a few counts were recorded for this clone. In DNA form, the CDR3 reads TGTGCCAGCAGTTTATCGCGGGTTCCGTCCTACGAGCAGTACTTC. Encoded protein: CASSLSRVPSYEQYF. This chain joins TRBV27 and TRBJ2-7; the D gene is possibly TRBD2 (5 bases). Germline CDR1 MNHEY, CDR2 SMNVEV (reference sequence). V was pared by 0 bases and J by 1 base, with 10 bases between. The CDR3 contains 15 residues.

CDR3 in DNA: TGTGCCATCAGTCCCCTACTTCACAATGAGCAGTTCTTC. Its translation: CAISPLLHNEQFF. This chain uses TRBV10-3 with TRBJ2-1; D ambiguous. Germline V CDR1 and CDR2: ENHRY, SYGVKD. V was shortened by 5 bases and J by 5 bases, with 10 bases between the two germline ends. The CDR3 is 13 amino acids.

The genes are TRBV6-2 or TRBV6-3 and TRBJ2-5; TRBD2 aligns across 15 bases. The CDR3 extends over 15 amino acids. Germline V lookup: CDR1 MNHEY, CDR2 SVGEGT. V lost 6 bases to trimming and J lost 3 bases; unmatched junction nucleotides: 2. CDR3 region: CASSGTSGGKETQYF. The CDR3 DNA sequence: TGTGCCAGCAGCGGGACTAGCGGGGGGAAAGAGACCCAGTACTTC.

The gene calls are TRBV9 and TRBJ2-5, with 8 bases aligning to TRBD1. Germline trimming cut 2 bases from V and 4 bases from J; bases unmatched to any gene: 7. This CDR3 region has 15 residues. Germline V gene sequence: CDR1 SGDLS, CDR2 YYNGEE. The CDR3 DNA reads TGTGCCAGCAGCGTTGGACAGGGAAGCTTAGAGACCCAGTACTTC. Its protein product is CASSVGQGSLETQYF.

The chain combines TRBV21-1 with TRBJ2-7; no check of the table's D call, TRBD1, against the DNA was made. TRBV21-1 is given as a pseudogene. This CDR3 has 17 residues. CDR3 DNA sequence: TGTGCCAGCAGCAAAATGGGTGGACAGGGGCTTACCCACGAGCAGTACTTC. Translation gives CASSKMGGQGLTHEQYF.

This sequence joins TRBV7-6 and TRBJ2-5; TRBD1 matches at 9 bases. Germline-derived CDR1 and CDR2 are SGHVS and FNYEAQ. The CDR3 runs 18 residues. J lost 4 bases, V lost 2 bases, and 14 bases had no gene match. DNA for the CDR3: TGTGCCAGCAGCTTACTAGTTGGGACAGGGAATTTTGCAGAGACCCAGTACTTC. Translating it yields CASSLLVGTGNFAETQYF.

Regarding this clone: In the same sample, other DNA sequences code for this CDR3. The gene calls are TRBV7-3 and TRBJ1-2; 11 bases fit TRBD1. This CDR3 has 15 amino acids. CDR1 SGHTA and CDR2 FQGTGA come from the germline V gene. The ends lost 5 bases at V and 1 base at J; junction bases unmatched: 3. CDR3 sequence reads: CASSPGTGGNYGYTF. In DNA, the CDR3 is TGTGCCAGCAGCCCAGGGACAGGGGGTAACTATGGCTACACCTTC.

The chain couples TRBV7-9 to TRBJ1-6; D unresolved. This CDR3 has 14 residues. Germline lookup yields CDR1 SEHNR and CDR2 FQNEAQ (reference sequence). The V and J ends lost 4 bases and 8 bases respectively, with 12 bases between them. CDR3 sequence (DNA): TGTGCCAGCAGCTCAACCGGTGGGCATTCACCCCTCCACTTT. The encoded protein is CASSSTGGHSPLHF.

V gene TRBV28 combines with J gene TRBJ1-2; 10 bases align to TRBD1. The V segment lost 6 bases and the J segment 4 bases; nucleotides outside the gene matches: 5. CDR3 length: 14 amino acids. Germline V gene lookup returns CDR1 MDHEN and CDR2 SYDVKM. The CDR3 loop reads CASRMTGGIYGYTF. Written as DNA, the CDR3 is TGTGCCAGCAGAATGACAGGGGGCATCTATGGCTACACCTTC.

The chain recombines TRBV3-1 (or the pseudogene TRBV3-2) with TRBJ1-4; D gene ambiguous. V lost 1 base and J lost 7, with 13 bases in between. Germline V gene sequence: CDR1 LGHDT, CDR2 YNNKEL (reference sequence). The CDR3 spans 15 residues. CDR3 sequence: CASSQVARLGEKLFF. CDR3 coding DNA: TGTGCCAGCAGCCAAGTTGCTAGGTTGGGTGAAAAACTGTTTTTT.